This T cell receptor beta chain was identified in a study of spatial heterogeneity in lung cancer. Overall study context: Among detected sequences, beta-chain ones consistently exceeded alpha-chain ones in number. The library had UMIs, and each TCR and UMI pair averaged more than ten raw reads.

Findings and limits, study-wide: Higher tumor mutation counts went along with higher counts of expanded intratumoral alpha and beta TCRs.

This clonotype is classed as medium-sized. The antigen is undetermined. The library was prepared for alpha chains; this beta chain is a stray read, so its frequency means little. Time point given: sample taken at primary tumor resection. Whole RNA obtained from tumor, nontumor lung or frozen PBMC underwent sequencing without sorting. Trimming left V 1 base short and J 8 bases short, with 3 bases between. This CDR3 spans 11 amino acids. Per germline, CDR1 SGHDN and CDR2 FVKESK. Unique molecular identifiers tagged every individual TCR cDNA molecule. From the 5' RACE reads, TCRdb called clonotypes with MiXCR, one entry per CDR3 protein. The sample shows about 3,600 distinct CDR3 sequences, about 16% of them seen only once.

This chain uses TRBV14 with TRBJ1-3; D remains ambiguous. Sequenced here: lung tumor tissue, sampled at surgery. The sequence came from a female donor with early-stage non-small cell lung cancer. CDR3 in DNA: TGTGCCAGCAGCCAAGGTTACACCATATATTTT. Encoded protein: CASSQGYTIYF.